This is a list of T cell receptor beta chains from one sample in a study of T cell responses to AZD1222 COVID-19 vaccine. Here immunoSEQ multiplex PCR was the method, and the copy in TCRdb shows in-frame clones only, minus some. Of 190,000 or so clones in the sample, 70% to 90% were seen once. The source material was peripheral blood, sampled 28 days after the second AZD1222 dose. These receptors originate from an adult who received the AZD1222 COVID-19 vaccine. CDR3s include the opening cysteine and the closing phenylalanine or tryptophan.

cdr3_aa: CASSLALETSTDTQYF; v_call: TRBV7-3; j_call: TRBJ2-3
cdr3_aa: CASSLDGGRDYGYTF; v_call: TRBV7-2; j_call: TRBJ1-2
cdr3_aa: CASSLQSSGPYNEQFF; v_call: TRBV3-1/TRBV3-2; j_call: TRBJ2-1
cdr3_aa: CASSSPNTGELFF; v_call: TRBV7-2; j_call: TRBJ2-2
cdr3_aa: CARGGPPAQETQYF; v_call: TRBV6-4; j_call: TRBJ2-5
cdr3_aa: CASSRDSSYEQYF; v_call: TRBV19; j_call: TRBJ2-7
cdr3_aa: CASNDPRGRTDTQYF; v_call: TRBV28; j_call: TRBJ2-3
cdr3_aa: CASSSLAGAAEETQYF; v_call: TRBV7-2; j_call: TRBJ2-5
cdr3_aa: CASSPVGGGLNTGELFF; v_call: TRBV3-1/TRBV3-2; j_call: TRBJ2-2
cdr3_aa: CAAGSGRVGEQFF; v_call: TRBV7-2; j_call: TRBJ2-1
cdr3_aa: CSVEGIYRGGDTQYF; v_call: TRBV29-1; j_call: TRBJ2-3
cdr3_aa: CASSERADSYGYTF; v_call: TRBV2; j_call: TRBJ1-2
cdr3_aa: CATSLSGGNTGELFF; v_call: TRBV15; j_call: TRBJ2-2
cdr3_aa: CASSSRVDTGELFF; v_call: TRBV27; j_call: TRBJ2-2
cdr3_aa: CASSISERAQPQHF; v_call: TRBV19; j_call: TRBJ1-5
cdr3_aa: CASSPSGTGGAREKLFF; v_call: TRBV3-1/TRBV3-2; j_call: TRBJ1-4
cdr3_aa: CASSQAGRGRAVEQFF; v_call: TRBV4-3; j_call: TRBJ2-1
cdr3_aa: CASSHAGVGRGVGYTF; v_call: TRBV7-9; j_call: TRBJ1-2
cdr3_aa: CASTSLAGVFSYEQYF; v_call: TRBV2; j_call: TRBJ2-7
cdr3_aa: CSGLGDVYTQYF; v_call: TRBV29-1; j_call: TRBJ2-3
cdr3_aa: CASSLPPAGGGEKLFF; v_call: TRBV28; j_call: TRBJ1-4
cdr3_aa: CASSAGNSNQPQHF; v_call: TRBV2; j_call: TRBJ1-5
cdr3_aa: CASRVPGQTFSGGKLFF; v_call: TRBV2; j_call: TRBJ1-4
cdr3_aa: CASTYPPNPPGEQYF; v_call: TRBV5-8; j_call: TRBJ2-7
cdr3_aa: CASSPDRNQPQHF; v_call: TRBV28; j_call: TRBJ1-5
cdr3_aa: CASSAPPGDRGNTEAFF; v_call: TRBV6-1; j_call: TRBJ1-1
cdr3_aa: CASSRLGGGVDEQFF; v_call: TRBV3-1/TRBV3-2; j_call: TRBJ2-1
cdr3_aa: CASSVAGTSGRMGDEQFF; v_call: TRBV9; j_call: TRBJ2-1
cdr3_aa: CASSAFGEAPTGELFF; v_call: TRBV19; j_call: TRBJ2-2
cdr3_aa: CASSPGLGGSYEQYF; v_call: TRBV11-3; j_call: TRBJ2-7
cdr3_aa: CASSRGTSGRDTQYF; v_call: TRBV5-1; j_call: TRBJ2-3
cdr3_aa: CASSLAGSYNEQFF; v_call: TRBV11-2; j_call: TRBJ2-1
cdr3_aa: CASSQSTPARHYEQYF; v_call: TRBV23-1; j_call: TRBJ2-7
cdr3_aa: CASSPWAETDTQYF; v_call: TRBV7-9; j_call: TRBJ2-3
cdr3_aa: CASSLGQNTEAFF; v_call: TRBV7-2; j_call: TRBJ1-1
cdr3_aa: CASSDPLAGGPWTQYF; v_call: TRBV6-4; j_call: TRBJ2-3
cdr3_aa: CAWSVQTGGGDTQYF; v_call: TRBV30; j_call: TRBJ2-3
cdr3_aa: CASSHASTNEKLFF; v_call: TRBV4-3; j_call: TRBJ1-4
cdr3_aa: CASSFGREGETQYF; v_call: TRBV7-2; j_call: TRBJ2-5
cdr3_aa: CASSTLQAPIAKNIQYF; v_call: TRBV19; j_call: TRBJ2-4
cdr3_aa: CASSHSDRSAYEQYF; v_call: TRBV28; j_call: TRBJ2-7
cdr3_aa: CASSPGTGLLNTEAFF; v_call: TRBV3-1/TRBV3-2; j_call: TRBJ1-1
cdr3_aa: CASGLTTGGPVGELFF; v_call: TRBV12-5; j_call: TRBJ2-2
cdr3_aa: CASSSPGDRGYGYTF; v_call: TRBV6-6; j_call: TRBJ1-2
cdr3_aa: CASSYDGANYGYTF; v_call: TRBV6-5; j_call: TRBJ1-2
cdr3_aa: CASSPGNEQFF; v_call: TRBV5-1; j_call: TRBJ2-1
cdr3_aa: CASSSSGRALETQYF; v_call: TRBV28; j_call: TRBJ2-5
cdr3_aa: CASSRKGVTEANVLTF; v_call: TRBV4-2; j_call: TRBJ2-6
cdr3_aa: CASSLVASDHEQFF; v_call: TRBV5-1; j_call: TRBJ2-1
cdr3_aa: CASSLVTGELFF; v_call: TRBV3-1/TRBV3-2; j_call: TRBJ2-2
cdr3_aa: CASSRVAYGGCGDQPQHF; v_call: TRBV3-1/TRBV3-2; j_call: TRBJ1-5
cdr3_aa: CASSYQGRTYEQYF; v_call: TRBV27; j_call: TRBJ2-7
cdr3_aa: CARWQNYGYTF; v_call: TRBV30; j_call: TRBJ1-2
cdr3_aa: CASSLERGSGSAGANVLTF; v_call: TRBV7-9; j_call: TRBJ2-6
cdr3_aa: CATSDGGDFSDTQYF; v_call: TRBV9; j_call: TRBJ2-3
cdr3_aa: CASRARGTGVYEQYF; v_call: TRBV27; j_call: TRBJ2-7
cdr3_aa: CATKSEAEHEQYF; v_call: TRBV10-3; j_call: TRBJ2-7
cdr3_aa: CASSPAGGLGTEAFF; v_call: TRBV7-9; j_call: TRBJ1-1
cdr3_aa: CASSWDRAKFYGYTF; v_call: TRBV2; j_call: TRBJ1-2